A selection of T cell receptor beta chains follows, all from one sample in a study of early T cells in non-severe SARS-CoV-2 infection. MiXCR was run by TCRdb on the 5' RACE reads, yielding one entry per CDR3 protein. Of about 71,000 distinct CDR3 sequences in the sample, 12% were seen once. The material was whole blood, obtained at baseline. These TCRs come from an adult who was a healthcare worker with PCR-confirmed SARS-CoV-2 infection or an uninfected control (not recorded which). CDR3s include the opening cysteine and the closing phenylalanine or tryptophan. The D gene is left open where the match is weak. The size entry is marked missing in some rows and otherwise reads once, few, many or a size class.

d_call clone_size j_call v_call cdr3_aa cdr3_nt
TRBD2 few TRBJ2-1 TRBV4-1 CASSQPASSGGGDEQFF TGCGCCAGCAGCCAACCCGCCTCTAGCGGGGGAGGCGATGAGCAGTTCTTC
TRBD1 - TRBJ1-2 TRBV2 CASSAVPGQEHGYTF TGTGCCAGCAGTGCGGTACCGGGACAGGAGCATGGCTACACCTTC
- few TRBJ1-5 TRBV2 CASKRESNQPQHF TGTGCCTCAAAAAGAGAAAGCAATCAGCCCCAGCATTTT
- few TRBJ2-7 TRBV7-9 CASSSGYDMRYEQYF TGTGCCAGCAGCTCCGGTTATGATATGCGCTACGAGCAGTACTTC
TRBD1 many TRBJ2-2 TRBV2 CASSEQGVTTGELFF TGTGCCAGCAGTGAACAGGGGGTCACAACCGGGGAGCTGTTTTTT
- - TRBJ2-1 TRBV19 CASSLLSDNEQFF TGTGCCAGTAGTCTCCTGTCAGACAATGAGCAGTTCTTC
- few TRBJ1-1 TRBV29-1 CSAQLRTDTEAFF TGCAGCGCCCAATTGCGGACCGACACTGAAGCTTTCTTT
- - TRBJ1-2 TRBV19 CASTLGGHGYTF TGTGCCAGTACGTTGGGGGGACATGGCTACACCTTC
TRBD1 few TRBJ2-1 TRBV10-2 CASTEGANEQFF TGCGCCAGCACAGAGGGGGCCAATGAGCAGTTCTTC
- - TRBJ2-7 TRBV7-2 CASSLQDRQTYEQYF TGTGCCAGCAGCCTCCAGGACCGCCAAACCTACGAGCAGTACTTC
- few TRBJ2-3 TRBV6-1 CASSLKRALTDTQYF TGTGCCAGCAGCCTTAAAAGGGCCCTGACAGATACGCAGTATTTT
TRBD2 many TRBJ2-3 TRBV4-1 CASSQEKTSGRRSTDTQYF TGCGCCAGCAGCCAAGAAAAAACTAGCGGGCGTCGTAGCACAGATACGCAGTATTTT
- - TRBJ1-1 TRBV11-2 CASSLRLNTEAFF TGTGCCAGCAGCTTAAGGTTGAACACTGAAGCTTTCTTT
- few TRBJ2-7 TRBV7-2 CASSLQGGPYEQYF TGTGCCAGCAGCCTCCAGGGAGGTCCCTACGAGCAGTACTTC
- few TRBJ1-5 TRBV19 CASRGPNQPQHF TGTGCCAGTAGAGGACCGAATCAGCCCCAGCATTTT
TRBD1 - TRBJ2-4 TRBV7-2 CASSIDRGQNIQYF TGTGCCAGCAGCATTGACAGGGGGCAAAACATTCAGTACTTC
TRBD2 - TRBJ2-3 TRBV7-2 CASSLRLAGGTDTQYF TGTGCCAGCAGCCTTCGACTAGCGGGAGGCACAGATACGCAGTATTTT
- few TRBJ2-3 TRBV9 CASSVSGGRDTQYF TGTGCCAGCAGCGTAAGTGGGGGGAGGGATACGCAGTATTTT
- - TRBJ2-5 TRBV6-6 CASSYGVTVQETQYF TGTGCCAGCAGTTACGGGGTTACAGTACAAGAGACCCAGTACTTC
TRBD2 many TRBJ2-2 TRBV4-2 CASSRGTSGDVNTGELFF TGTGCCAGCAGCCGCGGGACTAGCGGGGATGTGAACACCGGGGAGCTGTTTTTT
- - TRBJ2-2 TRBV28 CASSPPRGNTGELFF TGTGCCAGCAGTCCCCCCCGGGGGAACACCGGGGAGCTGTTTTTT
- few TRBJ1-1 TRBV27 CASSFGQNTEAFF TGTGCCAGCAGTTTTGGACAGAACACTGAAGCTTTCTTT
- - TRBJ1-2 TRBV11-2 CASSRTGVNGYTF TGTGCCAGCAGCCGGACCGGCGTGAATGGCTACACCTTC
- - TRBJ2-2 TRBV19 CASRQGTGELFF TGTGCCAGTCGACAAGGGACCGGGGAGCTGTTTTTT
TRBD1 many TRBJ1-2 TRBV7-8 CASSLAGQVFGYTF TGTGCCAGCAGCTTAGCAGGACAGGTTTTTGGCTACACCTTC
- few TRBJ1-1 TRBV9 CASTPISARMPFF TGTGCCAGCACCCCTATATCAGCACGGATGCCTTTCTTT
TRBD1 many TRBJ1-2 TRBV28 CASSFWTGSLGYGYTF TGTGCCAGCAGTTTCTGGACAGGGAGCCTAGGCTATGGCTACACCTTC
TRBD2 few TRBJ2-1 TRBV20-1 CSADGLAGSSYNEQFF TGCAGTGCTGACGGCTTAGCGGGTAGCTCCTACAATGAGCAGTTCTTC
- - TRBJ2-7 TRBV10-3 CAISDRTPPHKSSYEQYF TGTGCCATCAGTGACAGAACACCTCCACACAAGAGCTCCTACGAGCAGTACTTC
- few TRBJ1-6 TRBV20-1 CSASMGGNSPLHF TGCAGTGCTAGTATGGGGGGAAATTCACCCCTCCACTTT
- - TRBJ1-3 TRBV6-2/TRBV6-3 CASSYGVGVPGNTIYF TGTGCCAGCAGTTATGGTGTGGGAGTCCCTGGAAACACCATATATTTT
- - TRBJ1-2 TRBV20-1 CSAPLDVTGRNGYTF TGCAGTGCTCCCCTAGACGTAACAGGGCGGAATGGCTACACCTTC
- - TRBJ2-7 TRBV6-6 CASSYFSYMEVSYEQYF TGTGCCAGCAGTTACTTTTCCTACATGGAGGTCTCCTACGAGCAGTACTTC
- many TRBJ1-5 TRBV7-9 CASSEEGFQPQHF TGTGCCAGCAGCGAAGAGGGTTTTCAGCCCCAGCATTTT
- - TRBJ1-4 TRBV6-6 CASTPQGLAEKLFF TGTGCCAGCACCCCTCAGGGGCTTGCTGAAAAACTGTTTTTT
TRBD2 many TRBJ2-5 TRBV25-1 CASSDNRLAQETQYF TGTGCCAGCAGTGACAACAGACTAGCCCAAGAGACCCAGTACTTC
- few TRBJ2-2 TRBV18 CASSPQRSRTGNTGELFF TGTGCCAGCTCACCGCAAAGAAGTAGGACGGGGAACACCGGGGAGCTGTTTTTT
- - TRBJ2-5 TRBV5-1 CASSLTLGRAQETQYF TGCGCCAGCAGCTTGACTTTGGGCAGAGCCCAAGAGACCCAGTACTTC
- - TRBJ1-1 TRBV29-1 CSVDPGARPDNTEAFF TGCAGCGTCGACCCCGGGGCCAGACCGGATAACACTGAAGCTTTCTTT
- many TRBJ1-3 TRBV20-1 CSVPTGSSGNTIYF TGCAGTGTCCCAACAGGGAGCTCTGGAAACACCATATATTTT
- few TRBJ2-2 TRBV18 CASSPGHPNTGELFF TGTGCCAGCTCACCGGGACATCCGAACACCGGGGAGCTGTTTTTT
- many TRBJ2-3 TRBV11-2 CASSPPGDTQYF TGTGCCAGCAGCCCCCCGGGGGATACGCAGTATTTT
- - TRBJ2-7 TRBV7-9 CASSLLWGTYEQYF TGTGCCAGCAGCTTATTGTGGGGCACCTACGAGCAGTACTTC
TRBD2 - TRBJ2-1 TRBV7-3 CASSSTSGAYNEQFF TGTGCCAGCAGCTCGACTAGCGGGGCTTACAATGAGCAGTTCTTC
- few TRBJ1-1 TRBV24-1 CATSLTGTWSFMNTEAFF TGTGCCACCAGCCTTACCGGGACATGGAGTTTTATGAACACTGAAGCTTTCTTT
- few TRBJ1-1 TRBV6-5 CASSYAGTGNTEAFF TGTGCCAGCAGTTACGCCGGGACGGGGAACACTGAAGCTTTCTTT
- - TRBJ1-4 TRBV2 CASSPGQGFKKLFF TGTGCCAGCTCCCCCGGGCAGGGCTTCAAAAAACTGTTTTTT
TRBD1 - TRBJ2-7 TRBV9 CASSGRDSKYEQYF TGTGCCAGCAGCGGCCGGGACAGCAAATACGAGCAGTACTTC
- - TRBJ2-5 TRBV6-2/TRBV6-3 CASSYSPSNTQYF TGTGCCAGCAGTTACTCTCCTTCTAATACCCAGTACTTC
- - TRBJ2-1 TRBV29-1 CSGQSSYNEQFF TGCAGCGGCCAAAGCTCCTACAATGAGCAGTTCTTC
- many TRBJ2-7 TRBV6-5 CASSSGRAYEQYF TGTGCCAGCAGTTCCGGGAGAGCTTACGAGCAGTACTTC
- - TRBJ2-1 TRBV6-2/TRBV6-3 CASSRPESYNEQFF TGTGCCAGCAGTCGTCCGGAGTCCTACAATGAGCAGTTCTTC